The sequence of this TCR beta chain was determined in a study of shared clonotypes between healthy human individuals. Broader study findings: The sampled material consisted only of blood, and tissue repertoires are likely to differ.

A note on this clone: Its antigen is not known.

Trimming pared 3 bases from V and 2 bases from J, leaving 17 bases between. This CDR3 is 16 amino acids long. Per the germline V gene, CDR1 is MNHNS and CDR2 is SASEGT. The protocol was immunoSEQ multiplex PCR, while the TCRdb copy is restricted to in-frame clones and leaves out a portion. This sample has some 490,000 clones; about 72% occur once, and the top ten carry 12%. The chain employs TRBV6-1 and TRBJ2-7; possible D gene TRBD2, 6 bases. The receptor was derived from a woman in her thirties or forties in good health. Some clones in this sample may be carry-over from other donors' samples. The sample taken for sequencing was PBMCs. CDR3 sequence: CASSDQRGTGTYEQYF. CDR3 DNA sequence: TGTGCCAGCAGTGACCAACGCGGGACGGGGACCTACGAGCAGTACTTC.